This T cell receptor (beta chain) was sequenced in a study of T-cell memory formation after mild COVID-19. Points from the study as a whole: CD4+ contracting clones were found mainly in CM and EM, and CD8+ ones in EMRA. Whereas later expanders leaned CD4+, clones contracting day 15 to 85 showed a balanced CD4/CD8 makeup.

In the case of this clonotype: Its antigen remains unidentified.

From the 5' RACE reads, TCRdb called clonotypes with MiXCR, one entry per CDR3 protein. The table lists roughly 240,000 distinct CDR3 sequences, roughly 14% of them singletons, with under 2.5% in the top ten. CDR3 length equals 11 residues. The germline CDR1 and CDR2 sequences are DFQATT and SNEGSKA (reference sequence). With 6 bases removed from V and 7 bases from J, the gap between germline ends came to 11 bases. This receptor was obtained from an adult woman who had mild COVID-19 (a few samples of this study predate the infection). Cell type and time point are not known. The material sequenced was PBMCs or a T cell subset sorted from them (not recorded which). The chain couples TRBV20-1 to TRBJ2-3, with no clear D. The CDR3 sequence: CSASKGYTQYF. The DNA for the CDR3 is TGCAGTGCATCAAAAGGCTATACGCAGTATTTT.